These 14 T cell receptor beta chains share one sample of origin, sequenced in a study of blood T cell repertoires in COVID-19. Data came from immunoSEQ multiplex PCR; TCRdb stores just in-frame clones and leaves some out. Seen here are 80,000 to 95,000 clones, about 80% observed once, and the top ten hold about 4.2%. Sequenced input: peripheral blood. All receptors come from a woman between 50 and 59 years old with acute or convalescent COVID-19.

The chain couples TRBV6-5 to TRBJ1-2; D call uncertain. Germline CDR1 reads MNHEY; CDR2 reads SVGAGI. V lost 5 bases and J lost 5, with 12 bases in between. CDR3 length equals 13 residues. The CDR3 nucleotides read TGTGCCAGCAGTCGCGGGATTACTTATGGCTACACCTTC. The encoded protein is CASSRGITYGYTF.

This chain joins TRBV19 and TRBJ2-2, with a tentative D call TRBD1 (6 bases). Trimming cost V 3 bases and J 8 bases, with 13 bases left between them. Germline V gene data show CDR1 as LNHDA and CDR2 as SQIVND (reference sequence). The CDR3 covers 14 residues. The CDR3 DNA is TGTGCCAGTAGTATCGTGCAGGGGCTAGGGGAGCTGTTTTTT. Amino acid sequence: CASSIVQGLGELFF.

The chain uses TRBV7-9 and TRBJ2-1, with a tentative D call TRBD1 (6 bases). Germline-derived CDR1 and CDR2 are SEHNR and FQNEAQ (reference sequence). The CDR3 contains 15 residues. The V end lost 6 bases, the J end lost 2 bases, and 14 bases lay between the germline ends. The CDR3 region is CASRPSGTPYNEQFF. CDR3 nucleotide sequence: TGTGCCAGCAGGCCATCCGGGACACCCTACAATGAGCAGTTCTTC.

This sequence joins TRBV15 and TRBJ1-4; D is undetermined. Germline lookup yields CDR1 LNHNV and CDR2 YYDKDF (reference sequence). Trimming took off 4 bases at V and 0 bases at J, with 3 bases between the two ends. The CDR3 loop spans 13 amino acids. The CDR3 region is CATSTTTNEKLFF. The CDR3 nucleotides read TGTGCCACCAGCACCACAACTAATGAAAAACTGTTTTTT.

The chain has TRBV12-5 and TRBJ2-3, with D unresolved. V lost 6 bases, J lost 0 bases, and 19 bases lay in between. Germline CDR1 is LGHNT and CDR2 is FRNRAP. This CDR3 is 17 amino acids long. In DNA form, the CDR3 reads TGTGCTAGTGGCACTACTCCTTACTCGACTAGCACAGATACGCAGTATTTT. Translation gives CASGTTPYSTSTDTQYF. Complete variable domain (other parts from reference TRBV12-5 and TRBJ2-3): DARVTQTPRHKVTEMGQEVTMRCQPILGHNTVFWYRQTMMQGLELLAYFRNRAPLDDSGMPKDRFSAEMPDATLATLKIQPSEPRDSAVYFCASGTTPYSTSTDTQYFGPGTRLTVL.

This sequence joins TRBV28 and TRBJ2-1; the D gene is possibly TRBD1 (6 bases). This CDR3 region has 13 residues. V lost 7 bases to trimming and J lost 4 bases, with 11 bases between them. The germline V gene has CDR1 MDHEN and CDR2 SYDVKM. The CDR3 is CASISDSYNEQFF. CDR3 coding DNA: TGTGCCAGCATCTCGGACAGTTACAATGAGCAGTTCTTC.

This chain joins TRBV6-2 or TRBV6-3 and TRBJ1-2; D is possibly TRBD1 (5 bases). Germline assignment: CDR1 MNHEY and CDR2 SVGEGT. The CDR3 extends over 16 amino acids. The germline V and J ends were trimmed by 6 bases and 4 bases, with 21 bases remaining between them. The CDR3 sequence: CASSPIIPDSLYGYTF. The CDR3 region has the DNA TGTGCCAGCAGCCCTATCATTCCCGACAGCCTCTATGGCTACACCTTC.

The chain recombines TRBV6-2 or TRBV6-3 with TRBJ2-6; 7 bases line up with TRBD1. The CDR3 spans 17 residues. In germline, CDR1 is MNHEY, CDR2 SVGEGT. Trimming removed 6 bases from V and 1 base from J; junction bases left unmatched: 9. Written as DNA, the CDR3 is TGTGCCAGCAGCAGGGACAGCTTGGGGTCTGGGGCCAACGTCCTGACTTTC. Translation: CASSRDSLGSGANVLTF.

The chain combines TRBV28 with TRBJ2-5, with TRBD2 matching 12 bases. This CDR3 has 15 residues. V shed 7 bases, J shed 3 bases, and the junction held 6 bases outside the gene matches. The V gene's germline CDR1 is MDHEN and CDR2 SYDVKM. In nucleotides, the CDR3 is TGTGCCAGCACTTCTAGCGGGGGGGCGGAAGAGACCCAGTACTTC. Protein sequence: CASTSSGGAEETQYF.

This clone was counted only a few times. V is TRBV28 and J is TRBJ1-3; 8 bases map to TRBD1. From germline, CDR1 is MDHEN and CDR2 SYDVKM. CDR3 length: 16 residues. V shed 8 bases and J 0 bases; nucleotides not matched to a gene: 9. The CDR3 sequence is CASGTLTGGSGNTIYF. The DNA for the CDR3 is TGTGCCAGCGGGACGCTAACAGGGGGCTCTGGAAACACCATATATTTT. Using reference TRBV28 and TRBJ1-3 for the parts outside the CDR3, the full variable domain is DVKVTQSSRYLVKRTGEKVFLECVQDMDHENMFWYRQDPGLGLRLIYFSYDVKMKEKGDIPEGYSVSREKKERFSLILESASTNQTSMYLCASGTLTGGSGNTIYFGEGSWLTVV.

This chain links TRBV7-6 with TRBJ2-2; D might be TRBD2 (5 bases). This CDR3 is 16 amino acids long. Per germline, CDR1 SGHVS and CDR2 FNYEAQ. The V end lost 1 base, the J end lost 4 bases, and 13 bases lay between the germline ends. The DNA for the CDR3 is TGTGCCAGCAGCTTAGTTGGAGGCGCGGGCACCGGGGAGCTGTTTTTT. Amino acid sequence: CASSLVGGAGTGELFF.

This clone is a singleton in its sample. The chain combines TRBV28 with TRBJ1-4, with TRBD1 matching over 9 bases. J gave up 6 bases and V 4 bases, and 6 bases lay outside the gene matches. The CDR3 length is 15 residues. Germline loops: CDR1 MDHEN, CDR2 SYDVKM. The CDR3 sequence is CASSSYDRGDEKLFF. The CDR3 DNA reads TGTGCCAGCAGTTCCTACGACAGGGGGGATGAAAAACTGTTTTTT.

The J gene is TRBJ1-6, the V gene TRBV5-6; possible D gene TRBD1, 5 bases. Germline V gene data show CDR1 as SGHDT and CDR2 as YYEEEE. CDR3 length: 16 amino acids. V dropped 4 bases and J dropped 3 bases, with 14 bases sitting between them. CDR3 DNA sequence: TGTGCCAGCAGCCCCCGGACGGACAACTATAATTCACCCCTCCACTTT. Translated, it gives CASSPRTDNYNSPLHF.

This clone was recorded many times. The rearrangement uses TRBV19 and TRBJ1-1; weak D call: TRBD1 (6 bases). There are 12 residues in the CDR3. Germline loops: CDR1 LNHDA, CDR2 SQIVND (reference sequence). V was cut by 1 base and J by 8 bases, with 8 bases left in between. The CDR3 protein is CASSIGQGEAFF. The CDR3, as DNA: TGTGCCAGTAGTATAGGCCAGGGGGAAGCTTTCTTT.